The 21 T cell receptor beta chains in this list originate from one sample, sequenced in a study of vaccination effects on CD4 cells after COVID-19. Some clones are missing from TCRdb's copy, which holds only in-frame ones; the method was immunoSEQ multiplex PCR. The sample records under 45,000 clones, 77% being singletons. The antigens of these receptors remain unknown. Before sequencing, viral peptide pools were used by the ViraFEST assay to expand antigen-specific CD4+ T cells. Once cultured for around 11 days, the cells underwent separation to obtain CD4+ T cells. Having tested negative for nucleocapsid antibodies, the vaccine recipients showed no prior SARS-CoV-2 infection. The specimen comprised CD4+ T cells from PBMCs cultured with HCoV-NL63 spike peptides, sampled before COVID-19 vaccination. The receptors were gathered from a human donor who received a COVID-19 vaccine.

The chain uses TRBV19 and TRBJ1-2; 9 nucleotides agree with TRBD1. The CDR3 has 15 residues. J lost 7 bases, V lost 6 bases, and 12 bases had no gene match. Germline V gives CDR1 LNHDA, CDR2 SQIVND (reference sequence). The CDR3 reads CASRTTGTGIGGYTF. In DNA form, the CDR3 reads TGTGCCAGTAGAACTACCGGGACAGGGATCGGTGGCTACACCTTC.

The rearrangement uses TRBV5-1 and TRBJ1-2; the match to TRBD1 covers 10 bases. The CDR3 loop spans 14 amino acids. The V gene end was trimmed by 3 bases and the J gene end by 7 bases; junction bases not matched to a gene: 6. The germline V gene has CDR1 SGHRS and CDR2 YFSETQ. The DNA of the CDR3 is TGCGCCAGCAGCTGGGACAGGGGCCTCGGTGGCTACACCTTC. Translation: CASSWDRGLGGYTF.

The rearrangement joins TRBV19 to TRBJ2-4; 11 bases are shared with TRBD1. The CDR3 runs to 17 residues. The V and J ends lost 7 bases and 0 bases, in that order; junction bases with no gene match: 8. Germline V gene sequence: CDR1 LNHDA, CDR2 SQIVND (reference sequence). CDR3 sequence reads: CASTRDRGSVAKNIQYF. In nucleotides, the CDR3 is TGTGCCAGTACCCGGGACAGGGGGTCGGTAGCCAAAAACATTCAGTACTTC.

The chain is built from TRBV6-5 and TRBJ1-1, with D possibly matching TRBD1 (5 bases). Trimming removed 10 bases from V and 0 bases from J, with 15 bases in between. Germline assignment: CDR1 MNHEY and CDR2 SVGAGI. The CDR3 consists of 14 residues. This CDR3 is CATKGRLMNTEAFF. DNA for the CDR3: TGTGCCACCAAGGGACGGCTGATGAACACTGAAGCTTTCTTT.

This CDR3 is CASSLIGGAPDTQYF. CDR3 nucleotide sequence: TGTGCCAGCAGCTTAATCGGCGGGGCCCCAGATACGCAGTATTTT. The rearrangement links TRBV7-3 to TRBJ2-3; possible D gene TRBD2, 6 bases. Trimming stripped 1 base from V and 4 bases from J, with 12 bases between. Germline CDR1 SGHTA, CDR2 FQGTGA. This CDR3 spans 15 amino acids.

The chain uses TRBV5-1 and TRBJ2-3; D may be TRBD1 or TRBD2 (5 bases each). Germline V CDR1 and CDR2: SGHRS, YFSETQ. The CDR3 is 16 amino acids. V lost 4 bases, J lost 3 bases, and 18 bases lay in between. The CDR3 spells CASSPLDRGYTDTQYF. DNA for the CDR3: TGCGCCAGCAGCCCACTGGACCGGGGCTATACAGATACGCAGTATTTT.

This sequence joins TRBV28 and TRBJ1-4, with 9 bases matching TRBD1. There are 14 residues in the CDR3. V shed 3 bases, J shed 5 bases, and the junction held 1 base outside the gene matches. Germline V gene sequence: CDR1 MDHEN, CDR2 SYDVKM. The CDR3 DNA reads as TGTGCCAGCAGTTTCGGGACAGGGAATGAAAAACTGTTTTTT. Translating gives CASSFGTGNEKLFF. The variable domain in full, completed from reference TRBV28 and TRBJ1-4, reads DVKVTQSSRYLVKRTGEKVFLECVQDMDHENMFWYRQDPGLGLRLIYFSYDVKMKEKGDIPEGYSVSREKKERFSLILESASTNQTSMYLCASSFGTGNEKLFFGSGTQLSVL.

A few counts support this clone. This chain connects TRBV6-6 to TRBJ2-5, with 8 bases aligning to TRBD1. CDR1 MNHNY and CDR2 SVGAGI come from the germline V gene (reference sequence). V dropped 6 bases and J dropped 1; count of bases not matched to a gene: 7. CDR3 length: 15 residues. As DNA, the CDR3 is TGTGCCAGCAGGGCCGGGACAGGTGCCCAAGAGACCCAGTACTTC. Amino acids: CASRAGTGAQETQYF.

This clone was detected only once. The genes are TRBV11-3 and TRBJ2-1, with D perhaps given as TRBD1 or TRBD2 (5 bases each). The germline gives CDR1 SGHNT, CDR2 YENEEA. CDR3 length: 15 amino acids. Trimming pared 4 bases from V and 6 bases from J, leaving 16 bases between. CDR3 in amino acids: CASSWDGTTTNEQFF. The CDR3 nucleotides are TGTGCCAGCAGCTGGGACGGAACCACCACCAATGAGCAGTTCTTC. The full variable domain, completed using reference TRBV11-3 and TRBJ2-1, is EAGVVQSPRYKIIEKKQPVAFWCNPISGHNTLYWYLQNLGQGPELLIRYENEEAVDDSQLPKDRFSAERLKGVDSTLKIQPAELGDSAVYLCASSWDGTTTNEQFFGPGTRLTVL.

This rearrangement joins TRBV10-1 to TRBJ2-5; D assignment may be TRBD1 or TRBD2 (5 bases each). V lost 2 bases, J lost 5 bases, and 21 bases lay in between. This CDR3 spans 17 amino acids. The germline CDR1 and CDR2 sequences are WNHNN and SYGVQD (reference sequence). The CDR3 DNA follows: TGCGCCAGCAGTGAGGAATTTCCAGGGACCATAATGGAGACCCAGTACTTC. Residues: CASSEEFPGTIMETQYF.

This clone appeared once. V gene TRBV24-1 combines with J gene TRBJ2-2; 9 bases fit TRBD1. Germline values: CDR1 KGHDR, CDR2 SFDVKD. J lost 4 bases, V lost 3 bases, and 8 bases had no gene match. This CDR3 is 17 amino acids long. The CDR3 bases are TGTGCCACCAGTGATCCGGCAAGACAGGGGGTCACCGGGGAGCTGTTTTTT. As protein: CATSDPARQGVTGELFF.

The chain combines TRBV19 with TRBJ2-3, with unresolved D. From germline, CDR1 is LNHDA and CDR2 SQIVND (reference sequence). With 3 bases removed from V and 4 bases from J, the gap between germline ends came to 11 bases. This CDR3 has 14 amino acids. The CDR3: CASSIGSLPDTQYF. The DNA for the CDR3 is TGTGCCAGTAGTATTGGTAGTCTCCCAGATACGCAGTATTTT.

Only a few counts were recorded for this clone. The CDR3 DNA follows: TGTGCCACCAGGGGGACAGGGGGTTTGGACACTGAAGCTTTCTTT. This encodes CATRGTGGLDTEAFF. The chain carries TRBV24-1 and TRBJ1-1; 11 positions match TRBD1. The CDR3 spans 15 residues. V lost 7 bases and J lost 3; bases outside the gene matches: 6. Germline V gene data show CDR1 as KGHDR and CDR2 as SFDVKD.

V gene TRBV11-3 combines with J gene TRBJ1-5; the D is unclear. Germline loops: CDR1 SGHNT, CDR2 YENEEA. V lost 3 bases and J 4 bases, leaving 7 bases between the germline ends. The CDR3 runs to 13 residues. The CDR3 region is CASSFHRNQPQHF. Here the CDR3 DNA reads TGTGCCAGCAGCTTTCACCGAAATCAGCCCCAGCATTTT.

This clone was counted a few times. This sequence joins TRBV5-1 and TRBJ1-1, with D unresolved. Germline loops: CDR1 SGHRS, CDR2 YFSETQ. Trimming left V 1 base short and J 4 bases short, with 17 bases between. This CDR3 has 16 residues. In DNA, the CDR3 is TGCGCCAGCAGCTTGTCTTTGGGTGGCGCGACCACTGAAGCTTTCTTT. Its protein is CASSLSLGGATTEAFF.

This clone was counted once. The CDR3 DNA sequence: TGCGCCAGCAGCCCGAGTACAGGGGGCAGGCACAATGAGCAGTTCTTC. This sequence encodes CASSPSTGGRHNEQFF. This sequence joins TRBV5-1 and TRBJ2-1, with 9 bases identical to TRBD1. Germline-derived CDR1 and CDR2 are SGHRS and YFSETQ. V shed 4 bases and J 5 bases; nucleotides not matched to a gene: 10. The CDR3 totals 16 residues.

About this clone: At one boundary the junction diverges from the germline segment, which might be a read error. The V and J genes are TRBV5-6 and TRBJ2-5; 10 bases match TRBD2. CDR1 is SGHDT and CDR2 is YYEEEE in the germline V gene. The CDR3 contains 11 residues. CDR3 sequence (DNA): TGTGCCAGCAGCTTTGGAGCGGGGGGGGACTTC. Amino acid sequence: CASSFGAGGDF.

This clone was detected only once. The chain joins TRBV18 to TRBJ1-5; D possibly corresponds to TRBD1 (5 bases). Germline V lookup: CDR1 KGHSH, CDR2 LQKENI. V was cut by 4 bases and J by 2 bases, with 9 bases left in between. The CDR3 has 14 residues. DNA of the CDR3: TGTGCCAGCTCACAGGGGCTGGGCAATCAGCCCCAGCATTTT. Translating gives CASSQGLGNQPQHF.

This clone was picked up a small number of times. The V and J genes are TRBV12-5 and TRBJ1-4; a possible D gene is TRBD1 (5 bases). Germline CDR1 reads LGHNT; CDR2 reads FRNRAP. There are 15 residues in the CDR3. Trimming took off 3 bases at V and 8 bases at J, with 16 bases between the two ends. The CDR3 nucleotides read TGTGCTAGTGGTTTTAGTCAGGGAAGGGGAGAAAAACTGTTTTTT. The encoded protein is CASGFSQGRGEKLFF.

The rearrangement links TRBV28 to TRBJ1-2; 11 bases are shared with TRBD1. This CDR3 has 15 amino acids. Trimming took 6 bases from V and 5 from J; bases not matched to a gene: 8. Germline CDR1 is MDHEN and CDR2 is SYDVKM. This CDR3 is CASSEGQGAWYGYTF. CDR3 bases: TGTGCCAGCAGCGAAGGACAGGGGGCTTGGTATGGCTACACCTTC.

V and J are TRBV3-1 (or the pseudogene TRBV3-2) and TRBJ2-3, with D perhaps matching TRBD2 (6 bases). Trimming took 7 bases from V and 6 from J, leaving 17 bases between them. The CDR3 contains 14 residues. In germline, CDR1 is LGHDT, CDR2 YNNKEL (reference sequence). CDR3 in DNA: TGTGCCAGCACCTCGGGGAGGAGGGCGGATACGCAGTATTTT. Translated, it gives CASTSGRRADTQYF.